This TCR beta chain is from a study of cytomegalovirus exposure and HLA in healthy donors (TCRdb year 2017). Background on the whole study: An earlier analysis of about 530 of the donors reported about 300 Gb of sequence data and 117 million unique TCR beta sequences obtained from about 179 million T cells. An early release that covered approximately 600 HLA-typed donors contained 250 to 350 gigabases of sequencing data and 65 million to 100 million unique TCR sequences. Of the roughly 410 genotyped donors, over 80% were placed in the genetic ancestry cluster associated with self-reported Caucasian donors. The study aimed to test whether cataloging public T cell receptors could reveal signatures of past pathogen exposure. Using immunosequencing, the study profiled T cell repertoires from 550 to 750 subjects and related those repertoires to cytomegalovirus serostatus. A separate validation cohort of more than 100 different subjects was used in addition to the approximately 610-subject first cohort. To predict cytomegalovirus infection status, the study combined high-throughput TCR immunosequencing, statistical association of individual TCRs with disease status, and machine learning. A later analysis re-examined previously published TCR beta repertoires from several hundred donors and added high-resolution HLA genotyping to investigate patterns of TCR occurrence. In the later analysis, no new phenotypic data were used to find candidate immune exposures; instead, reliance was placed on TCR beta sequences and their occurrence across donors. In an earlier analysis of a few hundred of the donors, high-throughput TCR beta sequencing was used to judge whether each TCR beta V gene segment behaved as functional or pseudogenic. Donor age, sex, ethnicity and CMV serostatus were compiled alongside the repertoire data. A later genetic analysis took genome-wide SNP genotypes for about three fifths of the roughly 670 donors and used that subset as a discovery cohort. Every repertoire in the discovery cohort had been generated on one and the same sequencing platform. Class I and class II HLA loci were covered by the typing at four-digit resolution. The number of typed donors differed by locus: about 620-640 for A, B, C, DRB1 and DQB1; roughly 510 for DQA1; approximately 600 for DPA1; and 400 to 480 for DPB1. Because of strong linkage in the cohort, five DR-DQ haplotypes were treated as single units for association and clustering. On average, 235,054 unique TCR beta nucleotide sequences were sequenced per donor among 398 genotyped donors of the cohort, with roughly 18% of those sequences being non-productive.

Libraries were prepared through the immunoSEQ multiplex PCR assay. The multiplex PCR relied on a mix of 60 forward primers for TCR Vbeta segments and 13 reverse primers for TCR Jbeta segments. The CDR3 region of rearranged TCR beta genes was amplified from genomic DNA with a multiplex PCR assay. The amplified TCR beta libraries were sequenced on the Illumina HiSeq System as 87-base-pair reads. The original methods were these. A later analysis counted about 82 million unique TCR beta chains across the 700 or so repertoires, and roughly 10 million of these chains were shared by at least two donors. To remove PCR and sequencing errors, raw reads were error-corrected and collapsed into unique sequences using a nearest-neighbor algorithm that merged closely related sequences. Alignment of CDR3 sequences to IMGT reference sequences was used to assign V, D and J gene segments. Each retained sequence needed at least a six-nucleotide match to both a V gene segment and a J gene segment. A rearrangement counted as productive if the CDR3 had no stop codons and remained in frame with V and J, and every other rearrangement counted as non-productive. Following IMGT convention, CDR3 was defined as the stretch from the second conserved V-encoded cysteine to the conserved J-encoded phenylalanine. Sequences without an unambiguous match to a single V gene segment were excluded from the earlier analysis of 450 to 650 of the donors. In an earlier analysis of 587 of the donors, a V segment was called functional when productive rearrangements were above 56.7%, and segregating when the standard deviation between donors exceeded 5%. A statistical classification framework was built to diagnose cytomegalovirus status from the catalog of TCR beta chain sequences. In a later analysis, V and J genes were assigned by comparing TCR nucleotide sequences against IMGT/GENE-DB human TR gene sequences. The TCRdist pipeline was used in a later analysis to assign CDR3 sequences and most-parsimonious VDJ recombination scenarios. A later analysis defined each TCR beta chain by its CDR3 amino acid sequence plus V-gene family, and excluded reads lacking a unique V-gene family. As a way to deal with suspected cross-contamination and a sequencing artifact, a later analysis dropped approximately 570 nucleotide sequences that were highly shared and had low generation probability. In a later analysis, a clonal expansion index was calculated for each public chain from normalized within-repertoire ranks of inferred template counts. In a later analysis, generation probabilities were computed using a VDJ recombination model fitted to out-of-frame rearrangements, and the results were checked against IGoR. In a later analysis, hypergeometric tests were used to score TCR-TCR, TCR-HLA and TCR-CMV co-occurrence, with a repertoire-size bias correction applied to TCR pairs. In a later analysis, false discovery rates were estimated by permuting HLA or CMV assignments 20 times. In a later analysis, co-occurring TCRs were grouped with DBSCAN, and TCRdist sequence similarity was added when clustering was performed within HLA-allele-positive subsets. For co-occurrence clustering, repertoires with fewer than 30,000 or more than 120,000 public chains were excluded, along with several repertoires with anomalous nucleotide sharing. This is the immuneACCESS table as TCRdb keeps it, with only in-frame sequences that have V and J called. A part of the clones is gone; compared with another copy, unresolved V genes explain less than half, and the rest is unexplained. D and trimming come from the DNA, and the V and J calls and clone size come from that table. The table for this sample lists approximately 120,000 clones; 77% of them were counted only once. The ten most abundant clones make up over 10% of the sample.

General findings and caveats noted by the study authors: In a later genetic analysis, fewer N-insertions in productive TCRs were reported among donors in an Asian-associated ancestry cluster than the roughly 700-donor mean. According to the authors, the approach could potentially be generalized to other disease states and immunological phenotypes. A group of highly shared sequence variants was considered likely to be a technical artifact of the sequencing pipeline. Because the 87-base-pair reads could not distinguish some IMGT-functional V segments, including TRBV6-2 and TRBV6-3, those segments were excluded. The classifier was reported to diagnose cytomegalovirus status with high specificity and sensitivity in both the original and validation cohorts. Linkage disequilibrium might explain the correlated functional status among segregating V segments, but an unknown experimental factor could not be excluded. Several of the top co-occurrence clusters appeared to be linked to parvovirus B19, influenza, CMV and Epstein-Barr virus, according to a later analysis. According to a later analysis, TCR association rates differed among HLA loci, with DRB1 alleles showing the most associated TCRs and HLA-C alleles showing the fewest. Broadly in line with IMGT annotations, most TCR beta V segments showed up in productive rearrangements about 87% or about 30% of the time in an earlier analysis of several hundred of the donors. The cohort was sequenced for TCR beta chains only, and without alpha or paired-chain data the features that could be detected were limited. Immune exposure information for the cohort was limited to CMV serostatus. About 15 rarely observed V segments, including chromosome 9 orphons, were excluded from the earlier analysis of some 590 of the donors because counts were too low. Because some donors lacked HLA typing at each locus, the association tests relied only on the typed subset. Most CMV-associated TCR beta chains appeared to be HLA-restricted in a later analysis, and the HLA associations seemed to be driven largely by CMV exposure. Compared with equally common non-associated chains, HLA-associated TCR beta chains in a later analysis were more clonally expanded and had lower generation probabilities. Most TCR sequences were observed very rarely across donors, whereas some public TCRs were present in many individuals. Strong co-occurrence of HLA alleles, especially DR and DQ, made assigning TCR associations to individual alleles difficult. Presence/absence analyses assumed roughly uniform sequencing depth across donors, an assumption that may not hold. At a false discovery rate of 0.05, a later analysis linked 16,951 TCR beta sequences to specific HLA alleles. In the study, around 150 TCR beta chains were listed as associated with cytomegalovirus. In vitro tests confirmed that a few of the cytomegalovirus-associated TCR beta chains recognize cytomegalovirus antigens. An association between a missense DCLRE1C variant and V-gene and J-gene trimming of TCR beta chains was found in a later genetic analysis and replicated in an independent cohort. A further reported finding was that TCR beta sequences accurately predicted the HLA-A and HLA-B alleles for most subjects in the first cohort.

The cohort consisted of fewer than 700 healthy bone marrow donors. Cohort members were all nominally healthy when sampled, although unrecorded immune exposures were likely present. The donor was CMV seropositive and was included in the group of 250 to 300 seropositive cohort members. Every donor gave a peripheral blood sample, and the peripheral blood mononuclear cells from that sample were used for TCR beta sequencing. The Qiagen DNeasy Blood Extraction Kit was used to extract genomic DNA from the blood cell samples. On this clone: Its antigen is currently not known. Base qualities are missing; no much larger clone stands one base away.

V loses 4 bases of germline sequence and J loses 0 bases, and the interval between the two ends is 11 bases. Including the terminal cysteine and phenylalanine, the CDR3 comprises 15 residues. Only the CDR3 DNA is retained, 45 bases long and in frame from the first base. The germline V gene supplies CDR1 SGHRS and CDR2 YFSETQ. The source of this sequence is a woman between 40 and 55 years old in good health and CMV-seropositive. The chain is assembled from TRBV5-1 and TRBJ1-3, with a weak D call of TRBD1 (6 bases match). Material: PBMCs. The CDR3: CASSPTGSSGNTIYF. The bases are TGCGCCAGCAGCCCCACAGGGAGCTCTGGAAACACCATATATTTT.